This TCR beta chain stems from a study of T-cell memory formation after mild COVID-19. Germline V gene lookup returns CDR1 SGDLS and CDR2 YYNGEE. This CDR3 region has 14 residues. Trimming cost V 2 bases and J 5 bases; bases outside gene matches: 2. 5'RACE with constant-segment primers yielded barcoded, UMI-tagged TCR alpha and TCR beta cDNA libraries. From the 5' RACE reads, TCRdb called clonotypes with MiXCR, one entry per CDR3 protein. The sample yields 150,000 to 200,000 distinct CDR3 sequences, over 10% seen once. This clonotype was observed a handful of times. Its antigen is not known. Findings and caveats of the study: A second wave expanding day 15 to 37 was CD4+-biased; contracting clones were balanced. Mainly CM and EM harbored the contracting CD4+ clones; mainly EMRA harbored the CD8+ ones.

The V and J genes are TRBV9 and TRBJ2-3, with 10 bases matching TRBD1. The sequence derives from a man younger than 30 who had mild COVID-19 (a few samples of this study predate the infection). Cell type and time point are not known. The sample was PBMCs or a T cell subset sorted from them (not recorded which). In DNA, the CDR3 is TGTGCCAGCAGCGTGACAGGGGGCAAAGATACGCAGTATTTT. Translated: CASSVTGGKDTQYF.